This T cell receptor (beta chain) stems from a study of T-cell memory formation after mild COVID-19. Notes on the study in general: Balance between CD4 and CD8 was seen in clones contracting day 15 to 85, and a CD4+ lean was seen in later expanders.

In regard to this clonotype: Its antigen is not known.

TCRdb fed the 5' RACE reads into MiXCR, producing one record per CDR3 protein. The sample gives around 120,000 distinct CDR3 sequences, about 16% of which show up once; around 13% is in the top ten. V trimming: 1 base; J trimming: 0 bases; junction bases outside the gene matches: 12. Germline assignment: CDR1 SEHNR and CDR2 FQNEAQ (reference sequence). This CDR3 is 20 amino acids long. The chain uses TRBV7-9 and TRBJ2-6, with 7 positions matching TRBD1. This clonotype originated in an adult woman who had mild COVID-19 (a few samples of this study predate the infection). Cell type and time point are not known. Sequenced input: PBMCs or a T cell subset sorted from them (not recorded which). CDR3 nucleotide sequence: TGTGCCAGCAGCTTAGGGAGATACCGGGACAGCCCCTCTGGGGCCAACGTCCTGACTTTC. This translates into CASSLGRYRDSPSGANVLTF.